Below, 3 T cell receptor beta chains from the same sample are listed, as sequenced in a study of shared clonotypes between healthy human individuals. Assay: immunoSEQ multiplex PCR; the TCRdb copy retains only in-frame clones and omits some. The data show 2 million to 2.5 million clones, with roughly 90% seen just once and about 0.36% held by the top ten. The sample comprised naive CD4+ T cells from PBMCs. The subset: CD45RA+ positively selected. The receptors shown here come from a man between 18 and 29 years old in good health. Some clones in this sample may be carry-over from other donors' samples.

A word on this clone: Other DNA sequences in the sample encode the same CDR3. CDR3: CASSLLAGVDTQYF. DNA of the CDR3: TGTGCCAGCAGCTTACTAGCGGGAGTGGATACGCAGTATTTT. The rearrangement uses TRBV7-3 and TRBJ2-3, with 10 bases aligning to TRBD2. V was clipped by 2 bases and J by 6 bases; unmatched bases: 2. Germline V gene sequence: CDR1 SGHTA, CDR2 FQGTGA. The CDR3 spans 14 residues.

This chain connects TRBV10-1 to TRBJ2-2; TRBD1 or TRBD2 may be the D gene (5 bases each). Trimming left V 0 bases short and J 1 base short, with 15 bases between. The CDR3 totals 18 residues. The germline gives CDR1 WNHNN, CDR2 SYGVQD (reference sequence). The CDR3 is CASSESTWGYLNTGELFF. The CDR3 nucleotides are TGCGCCAGCAGTGAGTCGACTTGGGGGTACCTGAACACCGGGGAGCTGTTTTTT.

For this clone: At the DNA level, this CDR3 is encoded by other sequences in the same sample as well. The chain employs TRBV19 and TRBJ1-1; possible D gene TRBD1, 5 bases. Looked up from germline, CDR1 is LNHDA and CDR2 is SQIVND (reference sequence). The CDR3 consists of 15 residues. With 4 bases removed from V and 0 bases from J, the gap between germline ends came to 12 bases. The CDR3 reads CASSKTGTVNTEAFF. CDR3 nucleotide sequence: TGTGCCAGTAGTAAAACCGGGACTGTGAACACTGAAGCTTTCTTT.